A selection of T cell receptor beta chains follows, all from one sample in a study of a mutant IDH1 vaccine in newly diagnosed glioma. TCRdb's table, derived via immunoSEQ multiplex PCR, lists solely in-frame clones and lacks some. The repertoire holds roughly 38,000 clones, with 70% to 85% as singletons. Which antigens these TCRs recognize remains unknown. The sample was PBMCs, taken from a glioma patient whose treatment included an IDH1 peptide vaccine. The source of these receptors is a man younger than 35 with glioma. Some clones in this sample may be carry-over from other donors' samples. Each CDR3 is given with its conserved first and last residue. Each record gives: V gene, J gene, D gene, clone size, CDR3 protein, CDR3 DNA. A D gene is named only where the DNA matches it firmly. Not every row has a clone size; where given, it reads once, few, many or a size class.

V: TRBV2
J: TRBJ2-7
D: .
size: .
CDR3: CASRDASKGSYEQYF
DNA: TGTGCCAGCAGGGACGCCTCAAAGGGGAGCTACGAGCAGTACTTC

V: TRBV7-2
J: TRBJ2-7
D: .
size: .
CDR3: CASTPGEGEQYF
DNA: TGTGCCAGTACCCCAGGGGAAGGGGAGCAGTACTTC

V: TRBV4-1
J: TRBJ1-2
D: .
size: .
CDR3: CASSQVSTYNYGYTF
DNA: TGCGCCAGCAGCCAAGTTTCAACATACAACTATGGCTACACCTTC

V: TRBV7-9
J: TRBJ2-1
D: .
size: .
CDR3: CASSSAGRVYNEQFF
DNA: TGTGCCAGCAGCTCAGCGGGCCGCGTCTACAATGAGCAGTTCTTC

V: TRBV30
J: TRBJ2-7
D: .
size: .
CDR3: CAWSADTYEQYF
DNA: TGTGCCTGGAGTGCCGACACTTACGAGCAGTACTTC

V: TRBV19
J: TRBJ1-2
D: .
size: .
CDR3: CASRRMPGGGYGYTF
DNA: TGTGCCAGTAGGAGAATGCCGGGAGGAGGCTATGGCTACACCTTC

V: TRBV6-5
J: TRBJ1-1
D: .
size: .
CDR3: CASSSPRGNTEAFF
DNA: TGTGCCAGCAGTTCTCCCCGAGGTAACACTGAAGCTTTCTTT

V: TRBV5-1
J: TRBJ1-1
D: .
size: .
CDR3: CASSFGHMNTEAFF
DNA: TGCGCCAGCAGCTTCGGACACATGAACACTGAAGCTTTCTTT

V: TRBV15
J: TRBJ1-5
D: .
size: .
CDR3: CATSRAAQPQHF
DNA: TGTGCCACCAGCAGAGCGGCTCAGCCCCAGCATTTT

V: TRBV4-3
J: TRBJ1-4
D: .
size: .
CDR3: CASSQDRASNEKLFF
DNA: TGCGCCAGCAGCCAAGATCGGGCGTCTAATGAAAAACTGTTTTTT

V: TRBV28
J: TRBJ1-1
D: .
size: .
CDR3: CASFEAYLTEAFF
DNA: TGTGCCAGCTTCGAGGCTTACCTGACTGAAGCTTTCTTT

V: TRBV4-2
J: TRBJ2-5
D: .
size: once
CDR3: CASSQDGRETQYF
DNA: TGTGCCAGCAGCCAAGATGGTAGGGAGACCCAGTACTTC

V: TRBV4-3
J: TRBJ1-3
D: .
size: .
CDR3: CASSQDSGVGNTIYF
DNA: TGCGCCAGCAGCCAAGATTCGGGGGTTGGAAACACCATATATTTT

V: TRBV5-1
J: TRBJ2-1
D: .
size: .
CDR3: CASSFGGGNEQFF
DNA: TGCGCCAGCAGCTTTGGTGGGGGGAATGAGCAGTTCTTC

V: TRBV10-3
J: TRBJ1-6
D: .
size: .
CDR3: CAIRVFQDSPLHF
DNA: TGTGCCATCAGAGTTTTTCAAGATTCACCCCTCCACTTT

V: TRBV30
J: TRBJ2-3
D: .
size: .
CDR3: CAWSTGRGDTQYF
DNA: TGTGCCTGGAGTACCGGGAGAGGAGATACGCAGTATTTT

V: TRBV6-5
J: TRBJ2-3
D: TRBD2
size: .
CDR3: CASCQRDTDTQYF
DNA: TGTGCCAGCTGTCAGCGGGACACAGATACGCAGTATTTT

V: TRBV7-9
J: TRBJ1-4
D: .
size: .
CDR3: CASSLGAEKLFF
DNA: TGTGCCAGCAGCTTAGGGGCGGAAAAACTGTTTTTT

V: TRBV5-4
J: TRBJ1-2
D: .
size: .
CDR3: CASSWGDAPGYTF
DNA: TGTGCCAGCAGCTGGGGGGACGCGCCTGGCTACACCTTC

V: TRBV7-2
J: TRBJ2-6
D: .
size: .
CDR3: CASSLSGTVVLSGANVLTF
DNA: TGTGCCAGCAGCTTATCCGGGACGGTCGTCCTCTCTGGGGCCAACGTCCTGACTTTC

V: TRBV7-2
J: TRBJ1-5
D: TRBD1
size: .
CDR3: CASSLSVRGGPSNQPQHF
DNA: TGTGCCAGCAGCTTAAGTGTCAGGGGGGGCCCTAGCAATCAGCCCCAGCATTTT

V: TRBV7-8
J: TRBJ2-7
D: .
size: .
CDR3: CASRPRWGMAYEQYF
DNA: TGTGCCAGCAGGCCCCGGTGGGGAATGGCCTACGAGCAGTACTTC

V: TRBV6-1
J: TRBJ2-1
D: .
size: once
CDR3: CASSGQSYNEQFF
DNA: TGTGCCAGCTCGGGACAAAGCTACAATGAGCAGTTCTTC

V: TRBV19
J: TRBJ1-5
D: .
size: .
CDR3: CASSHEGNQPQHF
DNA: TGTGCCAGTAGTCATGAGGGTAATCAGCCCCAGCATTTT

V: TRBV6-6
J: TRBJ2-1
D: .
size: .
CDR3: CASSIPGQRYNEQFF
DNA: TGTGCCAGCAGTATTCCGGGACAAAGATACAATGAGCAGTTCTTC

V: TRBV5-8
J: TRBJ1-2
D: .
size: .
CDR3: CASSLGQGSEGYTF
DNA: TGTGCCAGCAGCTTGGGGCAGGGCTCAGAAGGCTACACCTTC

V: TRBV19
J: TRBJ1-3
D: TRBD1
size: .
CDR3: CAARQGADTIYF
DNA: TGTGCCGCAAGACAGGGTGCGGACACCATATATTTT

V: TRBV6-1
J: TRBJ1-2
D: .
size: .
CDR3: CASSQTGQGNYGYTF
DNA: TGTGCCAGCAGTCAAACCGGGCAGGGAAACTATGGCTACACCTTC

V: TRBV5-1
J: TRBJ2-3
D: .
size: .
CDR3: CASSLRQLKDTQYF
DNA: TGCGCCAGCAGCTTGCGGCAGCTAAAAGATACGCAGTATTTT

V: TRBV4-3
J: TRBJ1-2
D: .
size: .
CDR3: CASSHPGGARDYGYTF
DNA: TGCGCCAGCAGCCATCCCGGGGGGGCGCGGGACTATGGCTACACCTTC

V: TRBV15
J: TRBJ2-7
D: .
size: .
CDR3: CATSRDYTPEGSSYEQYF
DNA: TGTGCCACCAGCAGAGATTATACCCCTGAAGGGAGCTCCTACGAGCAGTACTTC

V: TRBV5-1
J: TRBJ2-6
D: .
size: .
CDR3: CASSGANVLTF
DNA: TGCGCCAGCTCTGGGGCCAACGTCCTGACTTTC

V: TRBV7-2
J: TRBJ1-4
D: .
size: .
CDR3: CASSLTGTGSEKLFF
DNA: TGTGCCAGCAGCTTGACCGGGACCGGTAGTGAAAAACTGTTTTTT

V: TRBV13
J: TRBJ2-1
D: TRBD2
size: .
CDR3: CASRLAGGLLHHEQFF
DNA: TGTGCCAGCAGACTAGCGGGAGGTCTCCTACACCATGAGCAGTTCTTC

V: TRBV5-6
J: TRBJ2-7
D: .
size: .
CDR3: CASSLEGRGSPYEQYF
DNA: TGTGCCAGCAGCTTGGAGGGGCGGGGATCTCCCTACGAGCAGTACTTC

V: TRBV19
J: TRBJ1-1
D: .
size: .
CDR3: CASSLGPSGEAFF
DNA: TGTGCCAGTAGTTTAGGGCCCTCCGGGGAAGCTTTCTTT

V: TRBV19
J: TRBJ2-7
D: .
size: few
CDR3: CASSIRGDSTYEQYF
DNA: TGTGCCAGTAGTATCCGCGGGGACTCCACCTACGAGCAGTACTTC

V: TRBV9
J: TRBJ2-5
D: .
size: .
CDR3: CASSVESLAETQYF
DNA: TGTGCCAGCAGCGTAGAGAGTCTAGCGGAGACCCAGTACTTC

V: TRBV4-2
J: TRBJ1-5
D: .
size: once
CDR3: CASSPAGRGDNQPQHF
DNA: TGTGCCAGCAGCCCCGCTGGGAGGGGGGATAATCAGCCCCAGCATTTT

V: TRBV27
J: TRBJ1-1
D: .
size: .
CDR3: CASSSEWGGNTEAFF
DNA: TGTGCCAGCAGTTCCGAGTGGGGGGGTAACACTGAAGCTTTCTTT

V: TRBV19
J: TRBJ1-5
D: TRBD1
size: few
CDR3: CASSTTGVQPQHF
DNA: TGTGCCAGTAGTACAACAGGGGTTCAGCCCCAGCATTTT

V: TRBV4-1
J: TRBJ1-5
D: .
size: .
CDR3: CASSQEPSGNQPQHF
DNA: TGCGCCAGCAGCCAAGAACCCAGTGGTAATCAGCCCCAGCATTTT

V: TRBV7-2
J: TRBJ2-3
D: TRBD2
size: .
CDR3: CASSRGLAGGRGTDTQYF
DNA: TGTGCCAGCAGCCGGGGACTAGCGGGGGGGAGAGGCACAGATACGCAGTATTTT